Following are 17 T cell receptor beta chains from one sample sequenced in a study of blood T cell repertoires in COVID-19. Assay: immunoSEQ multiplex PCR; the TCRdb copy retains only in-frame clones and omits some. The sample has under 200,000 clones, around 83% seen once; the top ten hold about 3.5%. The specimen sequenced was PBMCs or T cells enriched from blood (not recorded which). All receptors derive from a woman in her 50s in a cohort exposed to, infected with or recovered from COVID-19 (not recorded which).

V is TRBV5-6 and J is TRBJ2-7; possible D gene TRBD1, 6 bases. The ends were cut back, 4 bases at V and 3 bases at J, with 11 bases in the middle. This CDR3 contains 13 residues. CDR1 is SGHDT and CDR2 is YYEEEE in the germline V gene. The CDR3 DNA is TGTGCCAGCAGCCTAGGACAGCTCTACGAGCAGTACTTC. It is translated as CASSLGQLYEQYF.

This sequence joins TRBV28 and TRBJ2-3, with TRBD2 matching over 10 bases. CDR3 length: 15 amino acids. Germline CDR1 MDHEN, CDR2 SYDVKM. Trimming cost V 7 bases and J 1 base; bases outside gene matches: 5. CDR3 nucleotide sequence: TGTGCCAGCAATGGACTAGCGGCTCGCACAGATACGCAGTATTTT. As protein: CASNGLAARTDTQYF.

The genes are TRBV3-1 (or the pseudogene TRBV3-2) and TRBJ1-1; unclear D gene. The V and J ends lost 1 base and 4 bases respectively, with 10 bases between them. CDR3 length equals 14 residues. Germline V gene lookup returns CDR1 LGHDT and CDR2 YNNKEL (reference sequence). CDR3 sequence: CASSQVPRATEAFF. Written as DNA, the CDR3 is TGTGCCAGCAGCCAAGTCCCCCGCGCCACTGAAGCTTTCTTT.

Details on this clone: This specimen includes other DNA sequences encoding the same CDR3. Here the CDR3 reads CASSYSTSGRADTQYF. The CDR3 DNA is TGTGCCAGCAGTTACTCGACTAGCGGTCGAGCAGATACGCAGTATTTT. The chain recombines TRBV6-5 with TRBJ2-3; the match to TRBD2 covers 9 bases. This CDR3 contains 16 residues. Per germline, CDR1 MNHEY and CDR2 SVGAGI. Losses at the gene ends were 0 bases for V and 4 bases for J; bases not matched to a gene: 5.

The chain recombines TRBV7-9 with TRBJ2-2, with D possibly matching TRBD1 (6 bases). Trimming pared 10 bases from V and 7 bases from J, leaving 16 bases between. This CDR3 has 13 amino acids. CDR1 and CDR2 (germline): SEHNR, FQNEAQ (reference sequence). The CDR3 DNA reads as TGTGCCATCTCCTTAACAGGGTACGGGGAGCTGTTTTTT. Residues: CAISLTGYGELFF. The full variable domain, with the rest looked up from reference TRBV7-9 and TRBJ2-2, is DTGVSQNPRHKITKRGQNVTFRCDPISEHNRLYWYRQTLGQGPEFLTYFQNEAQLEKSRLLSDRFSAERPKGSFSTLEIQRTEQGDSAMYLCAISLTGYGELFFGEGSRLTVL.

The chain employs TRBV19 and TRBJ1-2, with TRBD1 matching over 8 bases. V was pared by 2 bases and J by 5 bases, with 10 bases of the junction left unmatched. The germline V gene encodes CDR1 LNHDA and CDR2 SQIVND (reference sequence). This CDR3 contains 16 residues. In DNA, the CDR3 is TGTGCCAGTAGTATACCGGCGGACAGGGTATGGTATGGCTACACCTTC. Its protein product is CASSIPADRVWYGYTF.

This sequence joins TRBV9 and TRBJ2-3, with D tentatively TRBD2 (5 bases). Germline V CDR1 and CDR2: SGDLS, YYNGEE. V dropped 2 bases and J dropped 2 bases, with 12 bases sitting between them. The CDR3 covers 15 residues. The CDR3 DNA is TGTGCCAGCAGCGTCGGACTGGAACTCACAGATACGCAGTATTTT. Translating it yields CASSVGLELTDTQYF.

This clone was recorded a few times. The chain joins TRBV14 to TRBJ2-7; 7 nucleotides align to TRBD1. J was trimmed by 1 base and V by 10 bases; bases with no gene match: 4. CDR1 and CDR2 from the germline V gene are SGHDN and FVKESK. CDR3 length equals 12 residues. CDR3 region: CATGQLSYEQYF. For the CDR3, the DNA is TGTGCCACGGGACAGTTATCCTACGAGCAGTACTTC.

J is TRBJ2-3 and V is TRBV20-1; D perhaps matches TRBD2 (6 bases). Germline V gives CDR1 DFQATT, CDR2 SNEGSKA (reference sequence). The CDR3 extends over 11 amino acids. V lost 0 bases and J lost 11, with 9 bases in between. The DNA of the CDR3 is TGCAGTGCTAGAGATGGTAGCGGGCAGTATTTT. This translates into CSARDGSGQYF.

This clone was detected only once. The chain joins TRBV9 to TRBJ1-3; perhaps TRBD1 as D (5 bases). Germline V gives CDR1 SGDLS, CDR2 YYNGEE. This CDR3 has 15 amino acids. V was trimmed by 0 bases and J by 3 bases, leaving 10 bases between them. CDR3 region: CASSVAGRDGNTIYF. DNA of the CDR3: TGTGCCAGCAGCGTAGCCGGCAGGGATGGAAACACCATATATTTT.

The chain links TRBV6-5 to TRBJ1-2; 7 bases agree with TRBD1. CDR1 is MNHEY and CDR2 is SVGAGI in the germline V gene. CDR3 size: 14 residues. The V gene end was trimmed by 5 bases and the J gene end by 4 bases; junction bases not matched to a gene: 7. DNA of the CDR3: TGTGCCAGCAGTCCCACAGGGGTGGGCTATGGCTACACCTTC. Amino acid sequence: CASSPTGVGYGYTF.

The chain has TRBV11-2 and TRBJ1-1, with a weak D call TRBD1 (6 bases). Per germline, CDR1 SGHAT and CDR2 FQNNGV. Trimming took 5 bases from V and 4 from J, leaving 20 bases between them. The CDR3 runs 16 residues. CDR3 DNA sequence: TGTGCCAGCAGCCCAAGTAACAGGGCGGAGACCACTGAAGCTTTCTTT. Translation gives CASSPSNRAETTEAFF.

The chain carries TRBV29-1 and TRBJ1-2, with unresolved D. The CDR3 is made up of 13 amino acids. CDR1 and CDR2 (germline): SQVTM, ANQGSEA. The V gene lost 3 bases and the J gene lost 6 bases, with 14 bases spanning the gap. CDR3 amino acids: CSVEVGWANGYTF. CDR3 nucleotides: TGCAGCGTTGAGGTCGGATGGGCCAATGGCTACACCTTC.

Here the CDR3 DNA reads TGTGCCAGCAGCTTAGAGGGGGCTTACTATGGCTACACCTTC. This translates into CASSLEGAYYGYTF. The rearrangement joins TRBV7-2 to TRBJ1-2, with TRBD1 identical over 7 bases. Trimming cost V 1 base and J 3 bases; bases outside gene matches: 2. The CDR3 contains 14 residues. The germline V gene has CDR1 SGHTA and CDR2 FQGNSA.

The V gene is TRBV6-5, the J gene TRBJ2-7; maybe TRBD1 (5 bases). Germline V gene data show CDR1 as MNHEY and CDR2 as SVGAGI. Trimming shortened V by 5 bases and J by 2 bases, and 13 bases separated the two germline ends. The CDR3 sequence is 14 residues long. For the CDR3, the DNA is TGTGCCAGCAGTCGACAGTTAGGCGCCTACGAGCAGTACTTC. Translating it yields CASSRQLGAYEQYF.

The V and J genes are TRBV7-3 and TRBJ1-2; perhaps TRBD1 as D (6 bases). This CDR3 spans 15 amino acids. V dropped 5 bases and J dropped 8 bases, with 21 bases sitting between them. Germline lookup yields CDR1 SGHTA and CDR2 FQGTGA. The CDR3 DNA reads as TGTGCCAGCAGCCGAGAAGGCGGGGGCGCGTGGGGCTACACCTTC. This gives the protein CASSREGGGAWGYTF.

The chain combines TRBV10-2 with TRBJ1-1; tentative D call: TRBD1 (6 bases). Looked up from germline, CDR1 is WSHSY and CDR2 is SAAADI. The CDR3 has 13 amino acids. V lost 7 bases to trimming and J lost 4 bases, with 13 bases between them. CDR3 in amino acids: CASTGGGGTEAFF. The CDR3 DNA follows: TGCGCCAGCACCGGGGGAGGGGGCACTGAAGCTTTCTTT.